The sample holds a few counts of the clone carrying this TCR beta chain. Every isolated RNA sample was fully reverse transcribed, so sequencing captured expressed TCRB transcripts. An average of around 3.4 million reads was obtained for naive, central memory and regulatory T cell samples. TCRdb keeps only in-frame clones here, not all; method: immunoSEQ multiplex PCR. The data contain 200,000 to 250,000 clones, 25% to 30% of them singletons. The CDR3 extends over 15 amino acids. Germline loops: CDR1 ENHRY, CDR2 SYGVKD. V gave up 10 bases and J gave up 1 base; unmatched junction bases: 13. This specimen comes from a study of beta chain features in type 1 diabetes. Study-level background: No age, gender or cell yield differences were seen between patients and healthy donors.

A single heparinised blood sample, averaging roughly 0.11 L, was obtained per donor. Sorting of CD4+ naive, central memory, regulatory and stem cell-like memory cells was performed via CD45RO/CCR7/CD25/CD127/CD95/CD27. The sequence derives from a man aged 25-40 years in good health. The rearrangement uses TRBV10-3 and TRBJ2-7; 7 bases line up with TRBD2. Input material: central memory CD4+ T cells from blood. In DNA, the CDR3 is TGTGCCACAAGTACACCGACTAGCCTGTCCTACGAGCAGTACTTC. Amino acid sequence: CATSTPTSLSYEQYF.